The next 12 T cell receptor beta chains were all read from a single sample in a study of blood T cell repertoires in COVID-19. Profiled with immunoSEQ multiplex PCR; TCRdb holds only in-frame clones, not every one. The sample lists about 190,000 clones, more than 85% seen once, with under 2.5% in the top ten. Material: peripheral blood. The receptor source for this set is a man in his 70s with active or convalescent COVID-19.

The chain is built from TRBV7-9 and TRBJ2-3, with 8 bases matching TRBD2. Germline V gene data show CDR1 as SEHNR and CDR2 as FQNEAQ (reference sequence). V trimming: 7 bases; J trimming: 4 bases; junction bases outside the gene matches: 10. The CDR3 totals 15 residues. The DNA of the CDR3 is TGTGCCAGCACTATGTTGGCGGGGGGATCAGATACGCAGTATTTT. Its protein is CASTMLAGGSDTQYF.

The genes are TRBV28 and TRBJ1-5, with 12 nucleotides matching TRBD1. After removal of 6 bases from V and 6 bases from J, the junction contained 12 bases not matched to a gene. Looked up from germline, CDR1 is MDHEN and CDR2 is SYDVKM. This CDR3 comprises 17 residues. The CDR3: CASRPPGGTGGSQPQHF. CDR3 nucleotides: TGTGCCAGCAGACCTCCCGGCGGGACAGGGGGCAGTCAGCCCCAGCATTTT.

The rearrangement uses TRBV3-1 (or the pseudogene TRBV3-2) and TRBJ1-6; D call uncertain. The CDR3 loop spans 16 amino acids. V was pared by 2 bases and J by 0 bases, with 8 bases between. Germline CDR1 and CDR2: LGHDT and YNNKEL (reference sequence). CDR3: CASSQPASSYNSPLHF. The CDR3 DNA sequence: TGTGCCAGCAGCCAACCAGCGAGCTCCTATAATTCACCCCTCCACTTT.

The genes are TRBV10-1 and TRBJ2-1, with 8 bases matching TRBD1. Trimming took 4 bases from V and 3 from J; bases not matched to a gene: 8. Per germline, CDR1 WNHNN and CDR2 SYGVQD (reference sequence). This CDR3 comprises 16 residues. In DNA, the CDR3 is TGCGCCAGCAGTGGCTCCCGGACAGGGTTCTACAATGAGCAGTTCTTC. This sequence encodes CASSGSRTGFYNEQFF.

The V and J genes are TRBV30 and TRBJ1-6; 7 positions agree with TRBD1. Germline lookup yields CDR1 GTSNPN and CDR2 SVGIG (reference sequence). This CDR3 is built from 15 residues. Germline trimming cut 1 base from V and 7 bases from J; bases unmatched to any gene: 7. CDR3 residues: CAWSGRTRGNSPLHF. Written as DNA, the CDR3 is TGTGCCTGGAGTGGGAGGACCAGGGGGAATTCACCCCTCCACTTT.

This chain connects TRBV29-1 to TRBJ2-1; tentative D call: TRBD1 (6 bases). Germline CDR1 is SQVTM and CDR2 is ANQGSEA. With 6 bases removed from V and 4 bases from J, the gap between germline ends came to 10 bases. The CDR3 covers 12 residues. CDR3 residues: CSVGGDYNEQFF. CDR3 DNA: TGCAGCGTAGGGGGTGATTACAATGAGCAGTTCTTC.

CDR3 bases: TGTGCCAGCAGTTATCAGACAGGGGCACAGCCCCAGCATTTT. Translating it yields CASSYQTGAQPQHF. This chain joins TRBV6-2 or TRBV6-3 and TRBJ1-5; 8 nucleotides line up with TRBD1. This CDR3 is built from 14 residues. Trimming at V came to 3 bases and at J to 7 bases, leaving 5 bases not matched to a gene. Germline CDR1 is MNHEY and CDR2 is SVGEGT.

The genes are TRBV27 and TRBJ2-7; D perhaps matches TRBD1 (6 bases). The CDR3 consists of 17 residues. In germline, CDR1 is MNHEY, CDR2 SMNVEV (reference sequence). The V end lost 5 bases, the J end lost 0 bases, and 20 bases lay between the germline ends. Here the CDR3 reads CASSPAQGTPGSYEQYF. CDR3 nucleotides: TGTGCCAGCAGTCCAGCCCAGGGGACGCCAGGCTCCTACGAGCAGTACTTC.

This sequence joins TRBV5-1 and TRBJ1-1; D perhaps matches TRBD1 (6 bases). V lost 0 bases and J lost 0, with 9 bases in between. Germline lookup yields CDR1 SGHRS and CDR2 YFSETQ. The CDR3 contains 15 residues. CDR3 in DNA: TGCGCCAGCAGCTTGGACAACAGGGTGAACACTGAAGCTTTCTTT. It is translated as CASSLDNRVNTEAFF.

The V and J genes are TRBV7-2 and TRBJ1-6, with no clear D. CDR1 is SGHTA, CDR2 FQGNSA, per germline. The CDR3 totals 13 residues. V lost 3 bases to trimming and J lost 10 bases, with 10 bases between them. Here the CDR3 reads CASSFWAGSPLHF. As DNA, the CDR3 is TGTGCCAGCAGCTTTTGGGCGGGATCACCCCTCCACTTT.

This clone has just a few counts. The chain uses TRBV28 and TRBJ2-1; D ambiguous. Germline assignment: CDR1 MDHEN and CDR2 SYDVKM. The CDR3 has 11 residues. Trimming took 2 bases from V and 10 from J, leaving 6 bases between them. The CDR3 DNA reads TGTGCCAGCAGTTTAAATCTAGAGCAGTTCTTC. This codes for CASSLNLEQFF.

The chain employs TRBV5-1 and TRBJ1-1; D ambiguous. The length of the CDR3 is 13 residues. Germline CDR1 and CDR2: SGHRS and YFSETQ. Trimming took 0 bases from V and 4 from J, leaving 7 bases between them. This chain's CDR3 is CASSLGAPTEAFF. DNA of the CDR3: TGCGCCAGCAGCTTGGGAGCGCCCACTGAAGCTTTCTTT.